These 10 T cell receptor beta chains were sequenced from one sample in a study of blood T cell repertoires in COVID-19 (dated by TCRdb to about 2020). Library preparation employed the immunoSEQ multiplex PCR assay. TCRdb retrieved this table from immuneACCESS and kept in-frame rearrangements only. Not all clones are present; in checked studies, unresolved V genes account for under half, and no reason is known for the remainder. The sample table holds about 220,000 clones, of which roughly 85% were seen once. The ten most abundant clones make up about 2.4% of the sample. The sequenced material came from peripheral blood. The receptors were gathered from a woman aged 70-85 years with COVID-19, enrolled during active disease.

This CDR3 is CASSLRARRSTDTQYF. CDR3 in DNA: TGCGCCAGCAGCTTGAGGGCAAGGAGGAGCACAGATACGCAGTATTTT. The chain is built from TRBV5-1 and TRBJ2-3; the D gene is possibly TRBD2 (5 bases). CDR1 and CDR2 (germline): SGHRS, YFSETQ. With 1 base removed from V and 0 bases from J, the gap between germline ends came to 12 bases. The CDR3 is made up of 16 amino acids.

The V and J genes are TRBV4-3 and TRBJ2-2; D uncertain. The length of the CDR3 is 14 residues. Germline CDR1 reads LGHNA; CDR2 reads YSLEER. The V end was cut by 1 base, the J end by 2 bases, with 5 bases between. The CDR3 loop is CASSQAENTGELFF. The CDR3 region has the DNA TGCGCCAGCAGCCAAGCAGAAAACACCGGGGAGCTGTTTTTT.

The rearrangement links TRBV2 to TRBJ1-2, with 7 bases that match TRBD1. The CDR3 is made up of 13 amino acids. V lost 11 bases and J lost 5; bases outside the gene matches: 11. Germline CDR1 is SNHLY and CDR2 is FYNNEI. The CDR3 is CAGNRGDVYGYTF. As DNA, the CDR3 is TGTGCCGGTAACAGGGGAGATGTGTATGGCTACACCTTC. The full variable domain, its missing parts supplied by reference TRBV2 and TRBJ1-2, is EPEVTQTPSHQVTQMGQEVILRCVPISNHLYFYWYRQILGQKVEFLVSFYNNEISEKSEIFDDQFSVERPDGSNFTLKIRSTKLEDSAMYFCAGNRGDVYGYTFGSGTRLTVV.

The rearrangement links TRBV5-6 to TRBJ1-1; possibly TRBD1 for D (6 bases). Germline V CDR1 and CDR2: SGHDT, YYEEEE. V was pared by 5 bases and J by 0 bases, with 11 bases between. The CDR3 totals 14 residues. The DNA of the CDR3 is TGTGCCAGCAGGACAGGCCTCATGAACACTGAAGCTTTCTTT. This encodes CASRTGLMNTEAFF.

DNA for the CDR3: TGTGCCAGTAGTATAAGCCTTAATAATTCACCCCTCCACTTT. Translation gives CASSISLNNSPLHF. V gene TRBV19 combines with J gene TRBJ1-6; D call uncertain. Germline V gives CDR1 LNHDA, CDR2 SQIVND (reference sequence). V was trimmed by 2 bases and J by 5 bases, leaving 7 bases between them. This CDR3 is built from 14 residues.

The chain employs TRBV5-1 and TRBJ2-3, with 7 bases fitting TRBD1. This CDR3 is built from 14 residues. CDR1 is SGHRS, CDR2 YFSETQ, per germline. After removal of 7 bases from V and 0 bases from J, the junction contained 5 bases not matched to a gene. The CDR3 protein is CASRDSQSTDTQYF. CDR3 bases: TGCGCCAGCCGGGACAGCCAGAGCACAGATACGCAGTATTTT.

The chain recombines TRBV19 with TRBJ1-5; the D gene is possibly TRBD1 (6 bases). Germline values: CDR1 LNHDA, CDR2 SQIVND (reference sequence). V was cut by 8 bases and J by 3 bases, with 14 bases left in between. The CDR3 sequence is 14 residues long. The chain's CDR3 is CASGGGRDNQPQHF. The CDR3, as DNA: TGTGCCAGTGGCGGGGGGCGCGACAATCAGCCCCAGCATTTT.

The J gene is TRBJ2-7, the V gene TRBV7-6; a possible D gene is TRBD2 (6 bases). CDR1 is SGHVS, CDR2 FNYEAQ, per germline. The CDR3 covers 15 residues. Trimming left V 5 bases short and J 0 bases short, with 14 bases between. For the CDR3, the DNA is TGTGCCAGCAGCCCCGAAGCGGGTTCCTCCTACGAGCAGTACTTC. This translates into CASSPEAGSSYEQYF.

The chain joins TRBV5-8 to TRBJ1-1, with 7 bases fitting TRBD1. The CDR3 totals 16 residues. Looked up from germline, CDR1 is SGHTS and CDR2 is YDEGEE. With 3 bases clipped from V and 1 base from J, the junction kept 9 bases outside the gene matches. The DNA for the CDR3 is TGTGCCAGCAGCTGGGACGGGGCAGGGGGGAACACTGAAGCTTTCTTT. This translates into CASSWDGAGGNTEAFF.

The chain carries TRBV5-1 and TRBJ1-2; 7 bases match TRBD1. This CDR3 contains 13 residues. CDR1 and CDR2 (germline): SGHRS, YFSETQ. J gave up 8 bases and V 2 bases, and 6 bases lay outside the gene matches. The CDR3 is CASSFWTGRGYTF. Here the CDR3 DNA reads TGCGCCAGCAGCTTCTGGACAGGACGAGGCTACACCTTC.